This entry features one T cell receptor (beta chain) sequence. Antigen specificity is unknown. With 2 bases clipped from V and 2 bases from J, the junction kept 2 bases outside the gene matches. The CDR3 has 14 residues. Germline V CDR1 and CDR2: MNHEY, SMNVEV (reference sequence). These data belong to a study of shared clonotypes between healthy human individuals. General study points: What limited the represented genetic and exposure-history diversity was the small number of donors.

Assay execution took place at the deep level. Some clones are missing from TCRdb's copy, which holds only in-frame ones; the method was immunoSEQ multiplex PCR. Of about 960,000 clones in the sample, 76% are singletons; the top ten hold roughly 1.5%. Splitting the CD4+ cells yielded a CD45RA+ naive subset and a CD45RA-negative memory subset. The specimen was memory CD4+ T cells sorted from blood. Subset of the sample: CD45RA-negative fraction. The rearrangement links TRBV27 to TRBJ1-1, with 7 bases that match TRBD1. This clonotype originated in a man aged 18-30 years in good health. The CDR3 bases are TGTGCCAGCAGTTTAGAGGGGGCCAACACTGAAGCTTTCTTT. It yields the protein CASSLEGANTEAFF.